The entry below describes one T cell receptor (beta chain). The data originate from a study of T-cell reconstitution after alpha-beta-depleted transplantation in children. The germline V gene encodes CDR1 KGHSH and CDR2 LQKENI. The V end lost 0 bases, the J end lost 4 bases, and 12 bases lay between the germline ends. This CDR3 spans 15 amino acids. Unique molecular identifiers were used in preparing the TCRbeta library. TCRdb recomputed calls from the PCR reads with MiXCR, one row per CDR3 protein. The sample holds 450,000 to 600,000 distinct CDR3 sequences, 18% seen once. This rearrangement joins TRBV18 to TRBJ1-2; possible D gene TRBD1, 5 bases. The sequenced sample was PBMCs from the stem cell graft donor, obtained from the stem cell graft. The sequence was collected from a human donor who donated a stem cell graft to a child with acute lymphoblastic leukemia. CDR3 coding DNA: TGTGCCAGCTCACCACCGTACAGGACGGCCTATGGCTACACCTTC. Amino acids: CASSPPYRTAYGYTF.